This entry lists 14 T cell receptor beta chains sequenced from one sample in a study of memory CD8 T cells in hepatitis C reinfection (dated by TCRdb to 2015 to 2018). The time point label here, explained by the study, means: pre-reinfection, 55 to 20 weeks before reinfection detection. TCR sequencing was performed on the sorted cells directly ex vivo, without any in vitro expansion beforehand. Libraries were constructed by the immunoSEQ multiplex PCR assay. TCRdb limited this immuneACCESS table to in-frame rearrangements with V and J called. A share of clones is missing; checked studies link under half to unresolved V genes, and the rest is unexplained. This sample lists 50,000 or so clones; over 85% were detected once. Over 0.95% of the sample is held by the ten biggest clonotypes. Sequenced sample: naive CD8+ T cells sorted from blood. This specimen's cell subset or site label, interpreted: total naive CD8+CD45RO- T cells. The receptor set was obtained from a man in his late teens or twenties with hepatitis C virus infection.

The V gene is TRBV4-1, the J gene TRBJ2-6; TRBD2 might be the D (5 bases). The CDR3 extends over 16 amino acids. Germline V gives CDR1 MGHRA, CDR2 YSYEKL. V gave up 3 bases and J gave up 3 bases, with 12 bases separating them. CDR3 nucleotides: TGCGCCAGCAGCCAGACCCCGGGGAATGGGGCCAACGTCCTGACTTTC. Translated, it gives CASSQTPGNGANVLTF.

The J gene is TRBJ2-3, the V gene TRBV11-2; 12 positions match TRBD2. V shed 5 bases, J shed 4 bases, and the junction held 10 bases outside the gene matches. The length of the CDR3 is 17 residues. Germline-derived CDR1 and CDR2 are SGHAT and FQNNGV. DNA for the CDR3: TGTGCCAGCAGCCCCCCTAGCGGGAGGGCCGGGTCAGATACGCAGTATTTT. Translation gives CASSPPSGRAGSDTQYF.

CDR3 amino acids: CASSHSSYEQYV. The CDR3 DNA reads TGTGCCAGCAGCCACAGCTCCTACGAGCAGTACGTC. The V call is TRBV11-2, the J call TRBJ2-7, with D hard to call. Germline CDR1 is SGHAT and CDR2 is FQNNGV. The CDR3 runs 12 residues. Trimming took off 5 bases at V and 0 bases at J, with 5 bases between the two ends.

The rearrangement joins TRBV2 to TRBJ1-1, with 8 positions matching TRBD1. The CDR3 covers 14 residues. V was clipped by 4 bases and J by 2 bases; unmatched bases: 3. CDR1 and CDR2 from the germline V gene are SNHLY and FYNNEI. CDR3: CASSGGQGNTEAFF. The CDR3 coding sequence is TGTGCCAGCAGTGGTGGACAGGGTAACACTGAAGCTTTCTTT. Together with reference TRBV2 and TRBJ1-1, the CDR3 gives the full variable domain: EPEVTQTPSHQVTQMGQEVILRCVPISNHLYFYWYRQILGQKVEFLVSFYNNEISEKSEIFDDQFSVERPDGSNFTLKIRSTKLEDSAMYFCASSGGQGNTEAFFGQGTRLTVV.

The chain joins TRBV7-9 to TRBJ2-1; TRBD2 matches at 16 bases. The CDR3 loop spans 19 amino acids. Losses at the gene ends were 4 bases for V and 8 bases for J; bases not matched to a gene: 14. The germline V gene has CDR1 SEHNR and CDR2 FQNEAQ (reference sequence). The DNA for the CDR3 is TGTGCCAGCAGCTCAGGCGCGGGACTAGCGGGAGGGCCGAGGTATGAGCAGTTCTTC. It codes for CASSSGAGLAGGPRYEQFF.

V gene TRBV30 combines with J gene TRBJ2-1, with TRBD2 matching 9 bases. J lost 8 bases, V lost 2 bases, and 7 bases had no gene match. The CDR3 spans 14 residues. Germline CDR1 and CDR2: GTSNPN and SVGIG (reference sequence). The CDR3 DNA reads TGTGCCTGGAGTATAGCGGGGGTATGGCATGAGCAGTTCTTC. It translates to CAWSIAGVWHEQFF.

The chain joins TRBV19 to TRBJ2-1; D may be TRBD1 (6 bases). V lost 2 bases, J lost 0 bases, and 8 bases lay in between. The CDR3 totals 15 residues. Germline values: CDR1 LNHDA, CDR2 SQIVND (reference sequence). This chain's CDR3 is CASSIRGSSYNEQFF. CDR3 nucleotide sequence: TGTGCCAGTAGTATAAGGGGGAGCTCCTACAATGAGCAGTTCTTC.

This clone was seen only a few times. The V and J genes are TRBV5-1 and TRBJ1-1, with D maybe TRBD1 (6 bases). V gave up 2 bases and J gave up 0 bases, with 11 bases separating them. CDR3 size: 15 residues. Germline V gives CDR1 SGHRS, CDR2 YFSETQ. This chain's CDR3 is CASSFLDSMNTEAFF. Written as DNA, the CDR3 is TGCGCCAGCAGCTTCCTGGACAGCATGAACACTGAAGCTTTCTTT.

The genes are TRBV2 and TRBJ2-7; possibly TRBD1 for D (6 bases). V was clipped by 8 bases and J by 4 bases, with 15 bases between them. This CDR3 has 13 residues. Looked up from germline, CDR1 is SNHLY and CDR2 is FYNNEI. The CDR3 region is CASFGQPPYEQYF. The DNA of the CDR3 is TGTGCCAGCTTTGGACAGCCGCCTTACGAGCAGTACTTC. The full variable domain, rest sourced from reference TRBV2 and TRBJ2-7, is EPEVTQTPSHQVTQMGQEVILRCVPISNHLYFYWYRQILGQKVEFLVSFYNNEISEKSEIFDDQFSVERPDGSNFTLKIRSTKLEDSAMYFCASFGQPPYEQYFGPGTRLTVT.

This chain connects TRBV13 to TRBJ2-5; 14 bases fit TRBD2. V shed 4 bases, J shed 4 bases, and the junction held 5 bases outside the gene matches. Germline CDR1 is PRHDT and CDR2 is FYEKMQ (reference sequence). This CDR3 contains 16 residues. The CDR3 reads CASSSRTSGGPETQYF. In nucleotides, the CDR3 is TGTGCCAGCAGCTCCCGGACTAGCGGGGGGCCAGAGACCCAGTACTTC.

The CDR3: CASSEGTRSYEQFF. CDR3 DNA: TGTGCCAGCAGTGAAGGCACTAGATCGTATGAGCAGTTCTTC. The gene calls are TRBV25-1 and TRBJ2-1, with a weak D call TRBD2 (5 bases). Trimming removed 2 bases at V and 8 bases at J, with 13 bases between. The germline CDR1 and CDR2 sequences are MGHDK and SYGVNS. This CDR3 spans 14 amino acids.

This chain connects TRBV29-1 to TRBJ2-1, with TRBD1 as a possible D gene (5 bases). V was trimmed by 3 bases and J by 0 bases, leaving 12 bases between them. CDR3 length: 15 residues. In germline, CDR1 is SQVTM, CDR2 ANQGSEA. CDR3 sequence reads: CSVEGDSSSYNEQFF. CDR3 sequence (DNA): TGCAGCGTTGAGGGCGACAGTTCCTCCTACAATGAGCAGTTCTTC.

This clone was detected once. V gene TRBV5-4 combines with J gene TRBJ2-5, with 10 bases matching TRBD2. This CDR3 comprises 15 residues. Germline V CDR1 and CDR2: SGHNT, YYREEE (reference sequence). Trimming removed 0 bases from V and 5 bases from J; junction bases left unmatched: 4. The CDR3 here is CASSLALAGDETQYF. In nucleotides, the CDR3 is TGTGCCAGCAGCTTGGCCCTAGCGGGGGATGAGACCCAGTACTTC.

The chain joins TRBV7-6 to TRBJ2-6; tentatively, D is TRBD1 (6 bases). Trimming took 5 bases from V and 0 from J, leaving 11 bases between them. From germline, CDR1 is SGHVS and CDR2 FNYEAQ. This CDR3 region has 16 residues. CDR3 DNA sequence: TGTGCCAGCAGCCCCGAGGGGGTCTCTGGGGCCAACGTCCTGACTTTC. Its translation is CASSPEGVSGANVLTF.